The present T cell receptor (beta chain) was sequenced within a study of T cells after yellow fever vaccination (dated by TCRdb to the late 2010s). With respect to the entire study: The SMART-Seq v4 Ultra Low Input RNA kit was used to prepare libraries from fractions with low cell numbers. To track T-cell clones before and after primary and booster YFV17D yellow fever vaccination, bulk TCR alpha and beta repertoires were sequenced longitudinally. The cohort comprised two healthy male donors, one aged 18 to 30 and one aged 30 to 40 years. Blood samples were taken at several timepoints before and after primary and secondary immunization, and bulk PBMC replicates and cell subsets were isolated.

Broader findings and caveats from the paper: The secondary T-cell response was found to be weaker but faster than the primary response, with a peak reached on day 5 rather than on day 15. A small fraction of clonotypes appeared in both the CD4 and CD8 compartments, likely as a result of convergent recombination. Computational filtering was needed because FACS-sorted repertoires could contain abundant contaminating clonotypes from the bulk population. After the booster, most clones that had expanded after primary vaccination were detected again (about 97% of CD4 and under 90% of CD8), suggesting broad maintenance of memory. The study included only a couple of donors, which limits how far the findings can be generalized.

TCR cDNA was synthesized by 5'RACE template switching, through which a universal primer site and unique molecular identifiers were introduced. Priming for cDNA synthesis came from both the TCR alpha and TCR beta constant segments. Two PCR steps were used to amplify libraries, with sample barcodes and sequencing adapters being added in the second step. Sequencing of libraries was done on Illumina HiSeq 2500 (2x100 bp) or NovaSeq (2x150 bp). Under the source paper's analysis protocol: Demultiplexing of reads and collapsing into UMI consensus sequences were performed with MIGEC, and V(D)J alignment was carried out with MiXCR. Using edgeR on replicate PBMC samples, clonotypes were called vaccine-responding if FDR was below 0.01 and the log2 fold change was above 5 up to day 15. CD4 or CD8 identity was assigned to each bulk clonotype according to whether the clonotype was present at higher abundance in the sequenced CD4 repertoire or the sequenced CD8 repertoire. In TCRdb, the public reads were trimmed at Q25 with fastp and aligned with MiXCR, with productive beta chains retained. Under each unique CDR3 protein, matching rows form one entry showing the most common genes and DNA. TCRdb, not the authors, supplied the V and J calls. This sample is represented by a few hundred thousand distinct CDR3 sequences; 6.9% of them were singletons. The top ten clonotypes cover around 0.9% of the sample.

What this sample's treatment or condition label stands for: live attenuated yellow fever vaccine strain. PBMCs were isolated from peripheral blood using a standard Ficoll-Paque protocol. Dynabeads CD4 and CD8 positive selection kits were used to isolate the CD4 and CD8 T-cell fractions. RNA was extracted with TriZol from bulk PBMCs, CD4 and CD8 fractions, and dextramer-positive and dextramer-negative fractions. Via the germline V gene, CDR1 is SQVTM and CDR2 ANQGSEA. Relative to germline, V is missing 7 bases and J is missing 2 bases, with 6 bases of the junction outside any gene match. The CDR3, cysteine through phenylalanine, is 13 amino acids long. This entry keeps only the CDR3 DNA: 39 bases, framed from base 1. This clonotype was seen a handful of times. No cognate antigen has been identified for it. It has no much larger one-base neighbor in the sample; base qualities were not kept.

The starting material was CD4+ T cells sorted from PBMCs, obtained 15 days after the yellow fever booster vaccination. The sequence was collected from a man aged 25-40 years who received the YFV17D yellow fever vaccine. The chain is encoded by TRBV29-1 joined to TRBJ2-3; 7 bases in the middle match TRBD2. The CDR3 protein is CSALAANTDTQYF. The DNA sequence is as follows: TGCAGCGCCCTAGCGGCTAACACAGATACGCAGTATTTT.